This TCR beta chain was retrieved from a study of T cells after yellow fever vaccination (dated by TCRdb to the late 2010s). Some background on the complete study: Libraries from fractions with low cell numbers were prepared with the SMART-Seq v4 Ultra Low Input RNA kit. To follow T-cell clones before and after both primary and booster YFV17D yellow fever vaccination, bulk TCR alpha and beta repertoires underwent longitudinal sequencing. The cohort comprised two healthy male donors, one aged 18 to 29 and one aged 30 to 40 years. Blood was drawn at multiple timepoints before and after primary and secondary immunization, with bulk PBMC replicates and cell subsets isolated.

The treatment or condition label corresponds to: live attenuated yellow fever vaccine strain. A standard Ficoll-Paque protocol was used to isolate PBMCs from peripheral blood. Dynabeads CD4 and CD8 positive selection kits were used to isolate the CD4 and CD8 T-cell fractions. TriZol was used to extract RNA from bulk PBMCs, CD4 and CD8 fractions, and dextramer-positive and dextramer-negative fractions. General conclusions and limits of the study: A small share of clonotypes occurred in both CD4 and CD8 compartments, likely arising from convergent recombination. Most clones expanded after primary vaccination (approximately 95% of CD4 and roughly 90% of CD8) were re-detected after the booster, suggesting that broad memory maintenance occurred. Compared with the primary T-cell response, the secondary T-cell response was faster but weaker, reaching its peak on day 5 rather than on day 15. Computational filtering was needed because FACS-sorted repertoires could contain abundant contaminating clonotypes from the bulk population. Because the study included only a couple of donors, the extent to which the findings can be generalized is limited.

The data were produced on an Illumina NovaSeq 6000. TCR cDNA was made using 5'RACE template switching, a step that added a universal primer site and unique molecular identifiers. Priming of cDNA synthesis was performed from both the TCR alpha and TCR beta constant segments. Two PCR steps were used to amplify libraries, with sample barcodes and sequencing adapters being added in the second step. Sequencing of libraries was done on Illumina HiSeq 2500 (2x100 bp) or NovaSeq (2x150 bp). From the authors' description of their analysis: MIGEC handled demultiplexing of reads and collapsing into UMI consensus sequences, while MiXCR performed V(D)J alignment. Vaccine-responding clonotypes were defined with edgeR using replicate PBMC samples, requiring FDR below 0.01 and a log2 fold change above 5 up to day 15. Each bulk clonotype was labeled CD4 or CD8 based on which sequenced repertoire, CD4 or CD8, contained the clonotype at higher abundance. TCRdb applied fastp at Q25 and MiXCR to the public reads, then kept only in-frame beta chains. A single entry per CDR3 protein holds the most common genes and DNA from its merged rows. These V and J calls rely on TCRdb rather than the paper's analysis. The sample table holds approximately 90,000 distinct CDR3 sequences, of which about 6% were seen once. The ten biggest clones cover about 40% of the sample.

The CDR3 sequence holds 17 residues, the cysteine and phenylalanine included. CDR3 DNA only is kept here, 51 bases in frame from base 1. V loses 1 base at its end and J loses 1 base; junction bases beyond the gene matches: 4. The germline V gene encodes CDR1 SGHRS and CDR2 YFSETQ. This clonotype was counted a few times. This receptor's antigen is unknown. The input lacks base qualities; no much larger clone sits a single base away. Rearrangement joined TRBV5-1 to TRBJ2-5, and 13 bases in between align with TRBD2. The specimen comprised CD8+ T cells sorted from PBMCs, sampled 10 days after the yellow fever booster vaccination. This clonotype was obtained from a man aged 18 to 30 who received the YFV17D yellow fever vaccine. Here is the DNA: TGCGCCAGCAGCTTGAGACTAGCGGGGGGACTCCAAGAGACCCAGTACTTC. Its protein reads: CASSLRLAGGLQETQYF.